The present T cell receptor (beta chain) was sequenced within a study of blood T cell repertoires in COVID-19. With V trimmed by 2 bases and J by 0 bases, 6 bases remained unmatched. CDR3 size: 18 residues. Per germline, CDR1 SGHTA and CDR2 FQGNSA. Only in-frame clones appear in the TCRdb table, and some are missing; sequencing was by immunoSEQ multiplex PCR. The table records 350,000 to 450,000 clones, approximately 89% of them present only once. Categorization into cohorts depended on clinical history that participants reported. The sequence was obtained from a woman aged 25 to 39 who had recovered from COVID-19. The V and J genes are TRBV7-2 and TRBJ2-1, with 11 positions matching TRBD2. Sequencing used PBMCs or T cells enriched from blood (not recorded which). The CDR3 DNA is TGTGCCAGCAGCTTATGGACTAGCGGGCGAAGCTCCTACAATGAGCAGTTCTTC. Protein sequence: CASSLWTSGRSSYNEQFF.